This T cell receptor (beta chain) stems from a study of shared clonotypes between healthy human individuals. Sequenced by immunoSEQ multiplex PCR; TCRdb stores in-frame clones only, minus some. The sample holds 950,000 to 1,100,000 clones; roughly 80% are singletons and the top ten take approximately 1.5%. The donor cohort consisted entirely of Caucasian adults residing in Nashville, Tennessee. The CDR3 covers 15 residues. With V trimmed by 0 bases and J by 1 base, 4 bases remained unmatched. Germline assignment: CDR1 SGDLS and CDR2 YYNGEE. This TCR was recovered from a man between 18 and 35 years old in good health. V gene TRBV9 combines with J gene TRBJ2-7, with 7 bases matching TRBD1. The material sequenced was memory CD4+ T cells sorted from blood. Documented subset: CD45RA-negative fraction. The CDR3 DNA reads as TGTGCCAGCAGCGTAGCCGGGGACAGATCCTACGAGCAGTACTTC. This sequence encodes CASSVAGDRSYEQYF.